This is a list of T cell receptor beta chains from one sample in a study of tissue T cells after allogeneic stem cell transplantation. TCRdb's copy holds only in-frame clones and misses some; the assay was immunoSEQ multiplex PCR. The profile shows thousands of clones, around 72% of them singletons. Here the sequenced sample was skin, taken at autopsy. The receptors shown here come from a male patient over 55 with steroid-refractory graft-versus-host disease after an allogeneic stem cell transplant. Some T cells may be the graft donor's. Each CDR3 is given with its conserved first and last residue. Each record gives: V gene, clone size, D gene, J gene, CDR3 protein, CDR3 DNA. The D gene is left open where the match is weak. Clone size is not always given. Where it is, it says once, few, many or a class for expanded clones.

TRBV5-5	once	-	TRBJ2-7	CASSLRSGGNGEQYF	TGTGCCAGCAGCTTGAGGTCAGGGGGGAATGGCGAGCAGTACTTC
TRBV5-6	-	-	TRBJ1-5	CASSLGRGPQHF	TGTGCCAGCAGCTTGGGGCGAGGGCCCCAGCATTTT
TRBV28	-	-	TRBJ1-1	CAIAGVRTEAFF	TGTGCCATTGCAGGGGTTCGGACTGAAGCTTTCTTT
TRBV7-8	-	-	TRBJ2-7	CATRGGTYEQYF	TGTGCCACCAGGGGCGGGACCTACGAGCAGTACTTC
TRBV9	few	-	TRBJ1-1	CASGGTAGTEAFF	TGTGCCAGCGGGGGGACCGCGGGCACTGAAGCTTTCTTT
TRBV4-1	-	-	TRBJ1-5	CASSQDRTEYNQPQHF	TGCGCCAGCAGCCAAGATAGGACAGAGTACAATCAGCCCCAGCATTTT
TRBV30	-	-	TRBJ2-1	CAWSVRREYNEQFF	TGTGCCTGGAGTGTACGGCGGGAATACAATGAGCAGTTCTTC
TRBV6-2/TRBV6-3	-	-	TRBJ1-6	CASSSGGAGRNSPLHF	TGTGCCAGCAGTTCGGGGGGTGCAGGAAGGAATTCACCCCTCCACTTT
TRBV7-2	-	-	TRBJ2-1	CASSLDSGGYNEQFF	TGTGCCAGCAGCTTAGACAGCGGAGGCTACAATGAGCAGTTCTTC
TRBV28	-	-	TRBJ1-1	CASSFGQRNTEAFF	TGTGCCAGCAGTTTCGGGCAGCGGAACACTGAAGCTTTCTTT
TRBV12-5	once	-	TRBJ2-1	CASGFWRGSYNEQFF	TGTGCTAGTGGTTTTTGGCGGGGCTCCTACAATGAGCAGTTCTTC
TRBV21-1	medium-sized	-	TRBJ2-2	CASPESYTTELNTGELFF	TGTGCCAGCCCGGAATCTTATACGACAGAGCTGAACACCGGGGAGCTGTTTTTT
TRBV5-5	-	-	TRBJ2-2	CASSSGPATGELFF	TGTGCCAGCAGCTCCGGGCCCGCCACCGGGGAGCTGTTTTTT
TRBV19	-	TRBD1	TRBJ1-2	CASRKTYRGRGSYTF	TGTGCCAGTAGGAAAACATACAGGGGACGTGGAAGCTACACCTTC